This is a list of T cell receptor beta chains from one sample in a study of blood T cell repertoires in COVID-19. Assay used: immunoSEQ multiplex PCR; TCRdb lists only in-frame clones, some missing. Of around 150,000 clones in the sample, roughly 88% were seen once. Input material: peripheral blood. These receptors all come from a woman in her forties or fifties in a cohort sampled during active or convalescent COVID-19. The CDR3 runs from the conserved cysteine through the conserved F or W. D genes are given only for firm matches. A row's size may be missing; if present it is once, few, many or a size class.

V	D	J	size	CDR3	DNA
TRBV18	TRBD1	TRBJ2-7	.	CASSRGQSNEQYF	TGTGCCAGCTCACGGGGACAGAGCAACGAGCAGTACTTC
TRBV7-2	.	TRBJ1-6	.	CASSLGGGQSPLHF	TGTGCCAGCAGCTTAGGGGGGGGTCAATCACCCCTCCACTTT
TRBV4-1	.	TRBJ2-3	.	CASSQGLLQGYTDTQYF	TGCGCCAGCAGCCAAGGGCTCTTACAGGGATACACAGATACGCAGTATTTT
TRBV3-1/TRBV3-2	.	TRBJ2-1	.	CASSQGDSEQFF	TGTGCCAGCAGCCAAGGAGACTCTGAGCAGTTCTTC
TRBV5-4	TRBD1	TRBJ1-1	.	CASSLEGAGAEAFF	TGTGCCAGCAGCTTGGAGGGGGCCGGGGCTGAAGCTTTCTTT
TRBV6-2/TRBV6-3	.	TRBJ2-5	.	CASSSVTETQYF	TGTGCCAGCAGTTCAGTAACGGAGACCCAGTACTTC
TRBV19	.	TRBJ1-1	.	CASSGEGEAEAFF	TGTGCCAGCTCCGGGGAGGGGGAAGCTGAAGCTTTCTTT
TRBV7-8	TRBD2	TRBJ2-1	.	CASSSFGGGRYEQFF	TGTGCCAGCAGCTCTTTCGGGGGGGGCCGCTATGAGCAGTTCTTC
TRBV11-3	TRBD1	TRBJ2-7	.	CASSRGQGLNYEQYF	TGTGCCAGCAGCCGAGGACAGGGGTTAAACTACGAGCAGTACTTC
TRBV19	.	TRBJ1-3	.	CASTSVGSGNTIYF	TGTGCCAGTACCAGCGTGGGCTCTGGAAACACCATATATTTT
TRBV24-1	.	TRBJ2-4	.	CATDRNIQYF	TGTGCCACGGACAGAAACATTCAGTACTTC
TRBV9	.	TRBJ1-3	.	CASSVAPVRGGARSGNTIYF	TGTGCCAGCAGCGTAGCCCCGGTTCGGGGGGGGGCCCGCTCTGGAAACACCATATATTTT
TRBV29-1	TRBD1	TRBJ1-2	once	CSITRGRPPGAEFAF	TGCAGCATAACCAGGGGGCGACCCCCGGGGGCAGAGTTTGCGTTC
TRBV7-9	.	TRBJ2-5	.	CASSPAVGQTFKLTQYF	TGTGCCAGCAGCCCAGCCGTCGGACAGACCTTTAAGTTGACCCAGTACTTC
TRBV19	.	TRBJ2-3	.	CASSIERGGRDTQYF	TGTGCCAGTAGTATAGAACGTGGCGGAAGAGATACGCAGTATTTT
TRBV6-5	.	TRBJ2-7	.	CASWAFDYEQYF	TGTGCCAGCTGGGCTTTTGACTACGAGCAGTACTTC
TRBV6-5	TRBD2	TRBJ2-5	.	CASSYSPGLAGETQYF	TGTGCCAGCAGTTACAGCCCGGGTCTAGCGGGTGAGACCCAGTACTTC
TRBV2	TRBD1	TRBJ1-4	once	CASTPGQPSGLFF	TGTGCCAGCACCCCGGGACAGCCAAGCGGACTGTTTTTT
TRBV6-6	.	TRBJ2-7	.	CASSYSTGFYEQYF	TGTGCCAGCAGTTACTCCACAGGCTTCTACGAGCAGTACTTC
TRBV7-8	TRBD1	TRBJ1-1	once	CASSSAPGQGAAEAFF	TGTGCCAGCAGCTCTGCCCCGGGACAGGGAGCAGCTGAAGCTTTCTTT
TRBV18	.	TRBJ1-5	.	CASSGGGNQPQHF	TGTGCCAGCTCGGGGGGGGGAAATCAGCCCCAGCATTTT
TRBV6-1	TRBD1	TRBJ2-7	.	CASSGQGYEQYF	TGTGCCAGCAGTGGACAGGGCTACGAGCAGTACTTC
TRBV5-1	TRBD1	TRBJ1-3	.	CASSLSGTGGGQTVYF	TGCGCCAGCAGCTTAAGCGGGACAGGGGGCGGACAGACGGTATATTTT